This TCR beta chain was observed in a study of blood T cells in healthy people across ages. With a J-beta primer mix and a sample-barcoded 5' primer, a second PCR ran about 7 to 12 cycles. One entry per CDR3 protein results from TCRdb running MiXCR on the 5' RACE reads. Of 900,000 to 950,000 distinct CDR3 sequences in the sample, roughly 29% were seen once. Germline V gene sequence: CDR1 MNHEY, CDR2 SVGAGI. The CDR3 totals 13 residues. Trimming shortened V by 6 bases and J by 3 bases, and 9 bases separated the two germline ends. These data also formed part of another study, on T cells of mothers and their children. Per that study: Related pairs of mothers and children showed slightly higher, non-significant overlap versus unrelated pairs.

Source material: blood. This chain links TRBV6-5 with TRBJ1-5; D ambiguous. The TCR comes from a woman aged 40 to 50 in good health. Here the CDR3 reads CASSYDTNQPQHF. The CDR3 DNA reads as TGTGCCAGCAGCTACGACACCAATCAGCCCCAGCATTTT.